This T cell receptor beta chain was sequenced during a study of T cells in localized non-small cell lung cancer. The V gene lost 0 bases and the J gene lost 4 bases, with 10 bases spanning the gap. CDR3 length: 15 amino acids. CDR1 SGHNT and CDR2 YYREEE come from the germline V gene (reference sequence). The repertoire was sequenced with immunoSEQ multiplex PCR; TCRdb's copy has only in-frame clones and lacks some. Of approximately 76,000 clones detected, 75% to 85% appear once; the ten largest clones hold about a tenth. The sequence came from an older female donor with stage I lung adenocarcinoma. The chain carries TRBV5-4 and TRBJ1-4, with a weak D call TRBD1 (5 bases). Material: peripheral blood, obtained before any cancer treatment. As DNA, the CDR3 is TGTGCCAGCAGCTTGGGGGACGGCATTAATGAAAAACTGTTTTTT. It specifies CASSLGDGINEKLFF.